These 15 T cell receptor beta chains came from one sample sequenced in a study of T cell repertoires in cytomegalovirus infection. These receptors have no identified antigens. In TCRdb, the reads were re-called with MiXCR into one record per CDR3 protein. This sample yields some 920,000 distinct CDR3 sequences, of which around 31% are seen a single time; about 14% belongs to the top ten. The sample was cultured CD8+ T cells from PBMCs, taken from culture after CMV antigen stimulation. These receptor sequences come from a human donor in good health (CMV status not recorded). Some clones in this sample may be carry-over from other donors' samples.

The J gene is TRBJ1-5, the V gene TRBV4-3; D not resolved. This CDR3 has 17 amino acids. V dropped 0 bases and J dropped 4 bases, with 16 bases sitting between them. Germline loops: CDR1 LGHNA, CDR2 YSLEER. The CDR3 nucleotides read TGCGCCAGCAGCCAAGAGCTAGGTGAAGGGTGGAATCAGCCCCAGCATTTT. Translation: CASSQELGEGWNQPQHF.

The chain combines TRBV7-9 with TRBJ2-3; D is uncertain. The germline CDR1 and CDR2 sequences are SEHNR and FQNEAQ (reference sequence). V shed 8 bases and J shed 0 bases, with 9 bases lying between them. The CDR3 spans 13 residues. The DNA for the CDR3 is TGTGCCAGCGGGAAGGAGAGCACAGATACGCAGTATTTT. Its protein product is CASGKESTDTQYF.

There are a few counts of this clonotype. This rearrangement joins TRBV6-2 or TRBV6-3 to TRBJ2-7; D gene uncertain. V was cut by 4 bases and J by 0 bases, with 16 bases left in between. Germline V CDR1 and CDR2: MNHEY, SVGEGT. The CDR3 contains 16 residues. The CDR3 region is CASSSTQDFSSYEQYV. CDR3 bases: TGTGCCAGCAGTTCTACTCAAGATTTCAGCTCCTACGAGCAGTACGTC.

This clonotype was detected ten times or more. V gene TRBV7-6 combines with J gene TRBJ2-1, with D perhaps given as TRBD1 or TRBD2 (5 bases each). CDR3 length equals 15 residues. Looked up from germline, CDR1 is SGHVS and CDR2 is FNYEAQ. The V end was cut by 6 bases, the J end by 7 bases, with 19 bases between. The CDR3 loop is CASRSEVGVWNEQFF. The CDR3 coding sequence is TGTGCCAGCAGGTCGGAGGTAGGGGTATGGAATGAGCAGTTCTTC.

This clonotype was counted ten times or more. In DNA form, the CDR3 reads TGCGCCAGCAGCCCCGTCCCGGGACAGGGGTTTGGAGGCTATAGCAATCAGCCCCAGCATTTT. This gives the protein CASSPVPGQGFGGYSNQPQHF. V and J are TRBV4-1 and TRBJ1-5, with 10 bases fitting TRBD1. Looked up from germline, CDR1 is MGHRA and CDR2 is YSYEKL. With 4 bases clipped from V and 0 bases from J, the junction kept 18 bases outside the gene matches. There are 21 residues in the CDR3.

A few counts support this clonotype. V is TRBV19 and J is TRBJ1-1; D might be TRBD1 (6 bases). The V end was cut by 3 bases, the J end by 5 bases, with 10 bases between. CDR3 length: 13 residues. Germline V gene sequence: CDR1 LNHDA, CDR2 SQIVND (reference sequence). CDR3 sequence reads: CASSIPGVTEAFF. CDR3 coding DNA: TGTGCCAGTAGTATTCCAGGGGTAACTGAAGCTTTCTTT.

Only a few counts were recorded for this clonotype. The gene calls are TRBV28 and TRBJ1-5, with 8 bases aligning to TRBD1. The CDR3 runs to 17 residues. CDR1 and CDR2 from the germline V gene are MDHEN and SYDVKM. V lost 5 bases, J lost 4 bases, and 13 bases stayed unmatched. CDR3 in DNA: TGTGCCAGCAGTCTGGACAGGGTCTACCATACAAATCAGCCCCAGCATTTT. Protein sequence: CASSLDRVYHTNQPQHF.

This clonotype was seen at least ten times. This chain joins TRBV19 and TRBJ2-5; 8 nucleotides match TRBD1. Germline CDR1 and CDR2: LNHDA and SQIVND (reference sequence). V lost 9 bases and J lost 0; bases outside the gene matches: 9. The CDR3 has 15 residues. In DNA form, the CDR3 reads TGTGCCAGCGCTCGTCGGGACAGGAACCAAGAGACCCAGTACTTC. It codes for CASARRDRNQETQYF.

This clonotype was recorded a few times. The chain employs TRBV6-2 or TRBV6-3 and TRBJ2-1, with D possibly being TRBD2 (5 bases). The CDR3 extends over 14 amino acids. The germline V gene encodes CDR1 MNHEY and CDR2 SVGEGT. Trimming removed 8 bases at V and 4 bases at J, with 15 bases between. CDR3 sequence: CASQMRERYNEQFF. CDR3 coding DNA: TGTGCCAGCCAAATGAGGGAGAGATACAATGAGCAGTTCTTC.

This clonotype was observed many times. The V call is TRBV7-8, the J call TRBJ1-5; 8 bases map to TRBD1. After removal of 2 bases from V and 1 base from J, the junction contained 7 bases not matched to a gene. The CDR3 is 17 amino acids. Per the germline V gene, CDR1 is SGHVS and CDR2 is FQNEAQ. CDR3 DNA: TGTGCCAGCAGCTTAACGAGACAGGGGACGAGCAATCAGCCCCAGCATTTT. Its protein product is CASSLTRQGTSNQPQHF. The full variable domain, completed using reference TRBV7-8 and TRBJ1-5, is GAGVSQSPRYKVAKRGQDVALRCDPISGHVSLFWYQQALGQGPEFLTYFQNEAQLDKSGLPSDRFFAERPEGSVSTLKIQRTQQEDSAVYLCASSLTRQGTSNQPQHFGDGTRLSIL.

The V gene is TRBV7-6, the J gene TRBJ2-1; 9 bases line up with TRBD2. Germline V gives CDR1 SGHVS, CDR2 FNYEAQ. CDR3 length equals 15 residues. J was trimmed by 8 bases and V by 1 base; bases with no gene match: 6. DNA of the CDR3: TGTGCCAGCAGCTTAGTTAGCGGGGGTAAGGATGAGCAGTTCTTC. Its protein is CASSLVSGGKDEQFF. The entire variable domain, with the rest obtained from reference TRBV7-6 and TRBJ2-1, is as follows: GAGVSQSPRYKVTKRGQDVALRCDPISGHVSLYWYRQALGQGPEFLTYFNYEAQQDKSGLPNDRFSAERPEGSISTLTIQRTEQRDSAMYRCASSLVSGGKDEQFFGPGTRLTVL.

The CDR3 sequence: CASRPAGGKETQYF. The CDR3 nucleotides are TGTGCCAGCAGACCAGCGGGGGGGAAAGAGACCCAGTACTTC. The V call is TRBV7-9, the J call TRBJ2-5; TRBD2 agrees at 10 bases. The length of the CDR3 is 14 residues. Looked up from germline, CDR1 is SEHNR and CDR2 is FQNEAQ (reference sequence). V was pared by 6 bases and J by 3 bases, with 4 bases of the junction left unmatched. Variable domain in full (rest from reference TRBV7-9 and TRBJ2-5): DTGVSQNPRHKITKRGQNVTFRCDPISEHNRLYWYRQTLGQGPEFLTYFQNEAQLEKSRLLSDRFSAERPKGSFSTLEIQRTEQGDSAMYLCASRPAGGKETQYFGPGTRLLVL.

The chain is built from TRBV19 and TRBJ2-2; 8 bases are shared with TRBD2. Germline CDR1 is LNHDA and CDR2 is SQIVND (reference sequence). Trimming cost V 0 bases and J 4 bases; bases outside gene matches: 10. The CDR3 spans 18 residues. CDR3 DNA: TGTGCCAGTAGTATAGACGGGGGGGCCCTACTTCCCACCGGGGAGCTGTTTTTT. Translated, it gives CASSIDGGALLPTGELFF.

This clonotype was observed many times. At one boundary the junction diverges from the germline segment, which might be a read error. The V and J genes are TRBV6-2 or TRBV6-3 and TRBJ2-4, with 10 bases matching TRBD2. The CDR3 has 17 residues. Germline V gene data show CDR1 as MNHEY and CDR2 as SVGEGT. The CDR3: CASTYPAGGPYENIQYF. The CDR3 DNA sequence: TGTGCCAGCACTTACCCAGCGGGGGGGCCCTATGAAAACATTCAGTACTTC.

Remarks on this clonotype: The junction does not match germline at one end; this may be a read error. The gene calls are TRBV4-1 and TRBJ1-1; D is perhaps TRBD1 (6 bases). This CDR3 is built from 13 residues. Germline lookup yields CDR1 MGHRA and CDR2 YSYEKL. The CDR3 region is CTSSQVRTAETFF. For the CDR3, the DNA is TGCACCAGCAGCCAAGTGCGGACAGCTGAAACTTTCTTT.